This T cell receptor (beta chain) is drawn from a study of shared clonotypes between healthy human individuals. Looking at the study overall: Used for every donor were three CD4 naive, three CD4 memory, two CD8 naive and one CD8 memory plate.

Terminally differentiated effector memory CD45RA+ cells were left out of the naive CD8 fraction, which was CD45RO-negative and positively selected for CCR7. HIV-negative, healthy adults without recent acute infections or vaccinations were the donors. Caucasian adults living in Nashville, Tennessee, provided all samples. Execution of the assay was at deep level. Measured with immunoSEQ multiplex PCR; TCRdb has only the in-frame clones, and not every one. The table lists some 800,000 clones, 80% to 95% of them singletons. The germline V gene encodes CDR1 SEHNR and CDR2 FQNEAQ (reference sequence). This CDR3 is 17 amino acids long. The J segment lost 6 bases and the V segment lost 4 bases, leaving 8 bases of the junction unmatched.

This clonotype originated in a man aged 25 to 40 in good health. Sequencing was performed on naive CD8+ T cells sorted from blood. This chain joins TRBV7-9 and TRBJ2-1; 14 bases line up with TRBD2. The CDR3, as DNA: TGTGCCAGCAGCTGGGGGACTAGCGGGAGTTTAGGCAATGAGCAGTTCTTC. This codes for CASSWGTSGSLGNEQFF.